One sample yielded the 31 T cell receptor beta chains listed below, sequenced in a study of naive and memory T cell subsets. Two oligonucleotides, mixed equimolar, formed the beta constant-region primer covering TRBC1 and TRBC2. The ligated cDNA underwent four PCR rounds using SP2 and nested alpha and beta constant-region primers. TCRdb passed the UMI-ligation and nested PCR reads through MiXCR, listing each CDR3 protein once. The data contain some 110,000 distinct CDR3 sequences, 35% to 40% of them singletons. The sequenced sample was central memory CD4+ T cells from blood. These receptors all come from a human donor in good health.

The CDR3 sequence: CASSLAPTVAYNEQFF. CDR3 in DNA: TGCGCCAGCAGCTTGGCGCCGACAGTAGCCTACAATGAGCAGTTCTTC. V gene TRBV5-1 combines with J gene TRBJ2-1, with D perhaps TRBD1 (5 bases). The CDR3 contains 16 residues. Trimming cost V 0 bases and J 2 bases, with 12 bases left between them. The V gene's germline CDR1 is SGHRS and CDR2 YFSETQ.

Details on this clonotype: At one end the junction does not follow the germline gene, possibly because of a read error. This rearrangement joins TRBV7-2 to TRBJ1-5; TRBD1 agrees at 7 bases. Germline assignment: CDR1 SGHTA and CDR2 FQGNSA. The CDR3 consists of 14 residues. This CDR3 is CASSEQGFNQPQHF. CDR3 DNA: TGTGCCAGCAGTGAACAGGGGTTTAACCAGCCCCAGCACTTT.

The chain employs TRBV2 and TRBJ2-3; D is perhaps TRBD1 or TRBD2 (5 bases each). V lost 9 bases and J lost 2, with 12 bases in between. The CDR3 sequence is 13 residues long. Germline V lookup: CDR1 SNHLY, CDR2 FYNNEI. CDR3 DNA sequence: TGTGCCAGACCGGGACGAGACACAGATACGCAGTATTTT. Amino acids: CARPGRDTDTQYF.

The chain is built from TRBV25-1 and TRBJ2-1; D possibly corresponds to TRBD1 (6 bases). V lost 6 bases and J 0 bases, leaving 21 bases between the germline ends. CDR1 MGHDK and CDR2 SYGVNS come from the germline V gene. This CDR3 has 18 residues. The CDR3 region has the DNA TGTGCCAGCAGGGACGTGGACAGAAATCCAAGCTCCTACAATGAGCAGTTCTTC. Encoded protein: CASRDVDRNPSSYNEQFF.

This clonotype has more than one count but fewer than ten. This chain connects TRBV6-5 to TRBJ2-1; D call uncertain. The CDR3 sequence is 17 residues long. The V and J ends lost 0 bases and 1 base respectively, with 13 bases between them. Germline values: CDR1 MNHEY, CDR2 SVGAGI. The CDR3 loop is CASSYSNRRISYNEQFF. CDR3 sequence (DNA): TGTGCCAGCAGTTACTCGAATCGACGGATTTCCTACAATGAGCAGTTCTTC.

V and J are TRBV11-2 and TRBJ2-7; 7 bases fit TRBD1. This CDR3 comprises 16 residues. Germline V gene data show CDR1 as SGHAT and CDR2 as FQNNGV. V gave up 2 bases and J gave up 0 bases; unmatched junction bases: 7. CDR3: CASSLRGRRSSYEQYF. For the CDR3, the DNA is TGTGCCAGCAGCTTAAGGGGGCGGAGGAGCTCCTACGAGCAGTACTTC. The whole variable domain, remainder taken from reference TRBV11-2 and TRBJ2-7, is EAGVAQSPRYKIIEKRQSVAFWCNPISGHATLYWYQQILGQGPKLLIQFQNNGVVDDSQLPKDRFSAERLKGVDSTLKIQPAKLEDSAVYLCASSLRGRRSSYEQYFGPGTRLTVT.

This chain links TRBV28 with TRBJ2-7; 9 bases line up with TRBD1. The CDR3 loop spans 15 amino acids. CDR1 and CDR2 (germline): MDHEN, SYDVKM. Trimming took 1 base from V and 3 from J; bases not matched to a gene: 4. The CDR3 is CASSLSGTGNYEQYF. The CDR3 DNA follows: TGTGCCAGCAGTTTATCGGGGACAGGGAACTACGAGCAGTACTTC.

The chain has TRBV14 and TRBJ2-7; D might be TRBD1 (6 bases). V was shortened by 4 bases and J by 0 bases, with 16 bases between the two germline ends. The CDR3 has 16 amino acids. Germline CDR1 SGHDN, CDR2 FVKESK. DNA of the CDR3: TGTGCCAGCAGCCCCTTGCCCGGACAGAGCTCCTACGAGCAGTACTTC. This codes for CASSPLPGQSSYEQYF.

The J gene is TRBJ2-3, the V gene TRBV2; TRBD1 is a possible D gene (6 bases). V gave up 3 bases and J gave up 11 bases, with 24 bases separating them. The CDR3 extends over 16 amino acids. Germline-derived CDR1 and CDR2 are SNHLY and FYNNEI. The CDR3 is CASSDLSRLKGVLQYF. The CDR3 DNA reads TGTGCCAGCAGTGATCTCTCTAGATTAAAGGGGGTGTTGCAGTATTTT.

The J gene is TRBJ1-6, the V gene TRBV3-1, with D hard to call. CDR1 and CDR2 (germline): LGHDT, YNNKEL (reference sequence). The CDR3 loop spans 12 amino acids. V was clipped by 10 bases and J by 6 bases, with 10 bases between them. The CDR3 sequence is CATRQSNSPLHF. In nucleotides, the CDR3 is TGTGCCACGAGGCAGAGTAATTCACCCCTCCACTTT. Using reference TRBV3-1 and TRBJ1-6 for the parts outside the CDR3, the full variable domain is DTAVSQTPKYLVTQMGNDKSIKCEQNLGHDTMYWYKQDSKKFLKIMFSYNNKELIINETVPNRFSPKSPDKAHLNLHINSLELGDSAVYFCATRQSNSPLHFGNGTRLTVT.

This chain connects TRBV6-6 to TRBJ1-6; TRBD1 matches at 8 bases. Per the germline V gene, CDR1 is MNHNY and CDR2 is SVGAGI (reference sequence). Trimming cost V 7 bases and J 10 bases; bases outside gene matches: 12. CDR3 length: 15 residues. CDR3 amino acids: CASTDRDRGHSPLHF. CDR3 DNA sequence: TGTGCCAGCACCGATCGAGACAGGGGACACTCACCCCTCCACTTT.

In this sample, this clonotype turned up a few times. DNA for the CDR3: TGTGCCAGCAGGGGGTGGTTACGGGACTCCTACGAGCAGTACTTC. Residues: CASRGWLRDSYEQYF. This sequence joins TRBV27 and TRBJ2-7; possibly TRBD2 for D (5 bases). The germline CDR1 and CDR2 sequences are MNHEY and SMNVEV (reference sequence). This CDR3 is 15 amino acids long. Trimming took off 6 bases at V and 0 bases at J, with 15 bases between the two ends.

The V and J genes are TRBV12-3 or TRBV12-4 and TRBJ1-1; D is ambiguous. With 2 bases removed from V and 3 bases from J, the gap between germline ends came to 7 bases. This CDR3 spans 13 amino acids. The chain's CDR3 is CASSLFVDTEAFF. DNA for the CDR3: TGTGCCAGCAGTTTATTCGTGGACACTGAAGCTTTCTTT.

DNA of the CDR3: TGTGCCAGCAGCTTACCCCGGCAGGAAGGCACTGAAGCTTTCTTT. Its translation is CASSLPRQEGTEAFF. V is TRBV7-8 and J is TRBJ1-1; D is ambiguous. V was shortened by 2 bases and J by 4 bases, with 14 bases between the two germline ends. The CDR3 runs 15 residues. Germline loops: CDR1 SGHVS, CDR2 FQNEAQ.

This clonotype was picked up one time. In DNA form, the CDR3 reads TGCAGTGCTAGCCTTGGACAGTTCGCGAACACCGGGGAGCTGTTTTTT. Its translation is CSASLGQFANTGELFF. The rearrangement links TRBV20-1 to TRBJ2-2; possible D gene TRBD1, 6 bases. Germline-derived CDR1 and CDR2 are DFQATT and SNEGSKA (reference sequence). The V gene lost 3 bases and the J gene lost 0 bases, with 14 bases spanning the gap. This CDR3 has 16 amino acids.

The chain joins TRBV28 to TRBJ2-3; no definite D call. The germline V and J ends were trimmed by 6 bases and 2 bases, with 15 bases remaining between them. The CDR3 runs 15 residues. Germline V CDR1 and CDR2: MDHEN, SYDVKM. The CDR3 bases are TGTGCCAGCAGACAAGAGAGATTAGTCACAGATACGCAGTATTTT. Amino acids: CASRQERLVTDTQYF.

This clonotype was seen only a few times. The V and J genes are TRBV27 and TRBJ2-7; a weak D match, TRBD2 (6 bases). There are 13 residues in the CDR3. The germline V gene encodes CDR1 MNHEY and CDR2 SMNVEV (reference sequence). With 2 bases removed from V and 3 bases from J, the gap between germline ends came to 8 bases. The CDR3 region has the DNA TGTGCCAGCAGTTTAGCGGGAAACTACGAGCAGTACTTC. Translating it yields CASSLAGNYEQYF.

The rearrangement joins TRBV25-1 to TRBJ2-5, with D unresolved. CDR3 length equals 12 residues. Germline CDR1 reads MGHDK; CDR2 reads SYGVNS. V was cut by 5 bases and J by 0 bases, with 4 bases left in between. CDR3 in amino acids: CASSPNQETQYF. The DNA for the CDR3 is TGTGCCAGCAGTCCAAACCAAGAGACCCAGTACTTC.

This clonotype was seen a handful of times. The chain uses TRBV4-3 and TRBJ2-3; D gene uncertain. This CDR3 has 13 residues. Looked up from germline, CDR1 is LGHNA and CDR2 is YSLEER. V lost 4 bases and J lost 3, with 8 bases in between. The CDR3 region has the DNA TGCGCCAGCAGCCTTTCCCTAACAGATACGCAGTATTTT. Its protein is CASSLSLTDTQYF.

The rearrangement uses TRBV4-3 and TRBJ1-2; D possibly corresponds to TRBD1 (5 bases). Trimming removed 3 bases from V and 5 bases from J, with 19 bases in between. The CDR3 has 16 residues. Germline assignment: CDR1 LGHNA and CDR2 YSLEER. The CDR3 sequence is CASSQSGGGMYYGYTF. In nucleotides, the CDR3 is TGCGCCAGCAGCCAGAGCGGGGGAGGGATGTATTATGGCTACACCTTC.

Only a few counts were recorded for this clonotype. V and J are TRBV2 and TRBJ1-1, with D uncertain. V was pared by 3 bases and J by 0 bases, with 5 bases between. Germline values: CDR1 SNHLY, CDR2 FYNNEI. The CDR3 consists of 13 residues. The CDR3 DNA is TGTGCCAGCAGTGATCCTTTGAACACTGAAGCTTTCTTT. Its protein is CASSDPLNTEAFF.

This clonotype was found many times. The V and J genes are TRBV20-1 and TRBJ2-6; D ambiguous. Per the germline V gene, CDR1 is DFQATT and CDR2 is SNEGSKA (reference sequence). V was clipped by 6 bases and J by 1 base, with 16 bases between them. The CDR3 spans 16 residues. As DNA, the CDR3 is TGCAGTGCCCAGAATTTTGGTTTGTCTGGGGCCAACGTCCTGACTTTC. Amino acid sequence: CSAQNFGLSGANVLTF.

The chain uses TRBV12-3 or TRBV12-4 and TRBJ2-5; D perhaps matches TRBD1 (5 bases). The length of the CDR3 is 15 residues. Trimming stripped 0 bases from V and 5 bases from J, with 13 bases between. This chain's CDR3 is CASSLASRGGETQYF. The CDR3 DNA sequence: TGTGCCAGCAGTTTAGCGAGTAGGGGTGGCGAGACCCAGTACTTC.

V gene TRBV6-2 or TRBV6-3 combines with J gene TRBJ2-5; D gene uncertain. Trimming took off 1 base at V and 7 bases at J, with 4 bases between the two ends. Germline CDR1 is MNHEY and CDR2 is SVGEGT. The CDR3 loop spans 11 amino acids. Written as DNA, the CDR3 is TGTGCCAGCAGTTACTGGGGGACCCAGTACTTC. Protein product: CASSYWGTQYF.

This clonotype came up many times. The chain joins TRBV20-1 to TRBJ2-7, with unresolved D. This CDR3 is 12 amino acids long. Trimming shortened V by 1 base and J by 6 bases, and 10 bases separated the two germline ends. The germline V gene encodes CDR1 DFQATT and CDR2 SNEGSKA (reference sequence). In DNA form, the CDR3 reads TGCAGTGCTAGAGTCTCCCTAGGCGAGCAGTACTTC. As protein: CSARVSLGEQYF.

The rearrangement joins TRBV4-2 to TRBJ1-6; no definite D call. The germline V gene encodes CDR1 LGHNA and CDR2 YNFKEQ. V was cut by 0 bases and J by 7 bases, with 10 bases left in between. The CDR3 sequence is 15 residues long. The CDR3 sequence: CASSQERRENSPLHF. The CDR3 bases are TGTGCCAGCAGCCAAGAGCGAAGGGAGAATTCACCCCTCCACTTT.

In this sample, this clonotype turned up a few times. The chain has TRBV19 and TRBJ2-2, with D hard to call. Trimming removed 5 bases from V and 4 bases from J, with 11 bases in between. There are 14 residues in the CDR3. The germline gives CDR1 LNHDA, CDR2 SQIVND (reference sequence). In nucleotides, the CDR3 is TGTGCCAGTAGTCGCGGAGCAGTCACCGGGGAGCTGTTTTTT. It yields the protein CASSRGAVTGELFF.

For the CDR3, the DNA is TGTGCCAGCAGCGAAAGACTAGTTTCGGGTGGGCAGTATTTT. This sequence encodes CASSERLVSGGQYF. The chain carries TRBV27 and TRBJ2-3, with D perhaps TRBD2 (6 bases). Trimming removed 6 bases from V and 11 bases from J, with 21 bases in between. The CDR3 runs to 14 residues. Germline loops: CDR1 MNHEY, CDR2 SMNVEV (reference sequence).

J is TRBJ2-7 and V is TRBV28; tentatively, D is TRBD1 (6 bases). Trimming took off 6 bases at V and 2 bases at J, with 17 bases between the two ends. CDR1 and CDR2 from the germline V gene are MDHEN and SYDVKM. The CDR3 is made up of 15 amino acids. CDR3 amino acids: CASRSRGNPTYEQYF. In DNA, the CDR3 is TGTGCCAGCAGGAGCAGGGGTAACCCAACCTACGAGCAGTACTTC. The whole variable domain, remainder taken from reference TRBV28 and TRBJ2-7, is DVKVTQSSRYLVKRTGEKVFLECVQDMDHENMFWYRQDPGLGLRLIYFSYDVKMKEKGDIPEGYSVSREKKERFSLILESASTNQTSMYLCASRSRGNPTYEQYFGPGTRLTVT.

To note about this clonotype: At one end, the junction sequence differs from germline, possibly due to a read error. J is TRBJ1-5 and V is TRBV7-2, with D possibly matching TRBD1 (6 bases). The germline V gene encodes CDR1 SGHTA and CDR2 FQGNSA. The CDR3 contains 15 residues. In DNA form, the CDR3 reads TGTGCCAGCAGCTTGGGAACAGGGCGCAATCGGCCCCAGCATTTT. As protein: CASSLGTGRNRPQHF.

V is TRBV11-2 and J is TRBJ2-1; 8 bases line up with TRBD2. The CDR3 length is 16 residues. From germline, CDR1 is SGHAT and CDR2 FQNNGV. The V gene end was trimmed by 5 bases and the J gene end by 4 bases; junction bases not matched to a gene: 10. Here the CDR3 DNA reads TGTGCCAGCAGCGTAAGTGGTGCGGGAGGTTACAATGAGCAGTTCTTC. Translation gives CASSVSGAGGYNEQFF.